This record covers a single TCR beta chain. It has no known antigen specificity. Within one base of it there is no much larger clone, and no base qualities were kept. Participants in the prospective study were aged roughly 18 to 100 years, lived in 20 to 30 United States geographic areas, and enrolled through a virtual design. In the prospective study, participants were assigned to cohorts based on the clinical history participants reported in a screening survey and a study questionnaire. ImmuneRACE Cohort 3 recovered participants were defined by two consecutive negative NP/OP PCR tests, healthcare professional clearance, or symptom resolution. Each participant in the prospective study had whole blood, serum and a nasopharyngeal or oropharyngeal swab collected by mobile phlebotomists. Prospective study participants could optionally give additional blood draws and questionnaires over an approximately two-month period. Before DNA extraction, blood samples from the prospective study were shipped at room temperature or frozen.

The sample belongs to a study of blood T cell repertoires in COVID-19 (dated by TCRdb to the early 2020s). General notes on the study: Samples covering the acute and convalescent phases of COVID-19 were provided by collaborators in the United States, Italy and Spain. The prospective study material was composed of cDNA or gDNA derived from T cells, B-cell-depleted T cells, or PBMCs. Deeply sampled blood TCRbeta repertoires from subjects exposed to, actively infected with, or recovered from COVID-19 were included in the dataset. A freely available public database, intended as a resource for researchers studying the immune response to SARS-CoV-2, is where the repertoires were released. Samples came from the ongoing ImmuneRACE study (first 160 participants) plus 1,254 subjects from 6 global collaborators. Sample metadata almost always included a de-identified subject ID, COVID-19 status, age in years and sex. HLA class I and class II types, where available, came from metadata supplied by the sample provider rather than from assay-based typing. What the work shows at the level of the full study, not this receptor alone: The quantity of clinical and demographic metadata differed by source and by participant and was supplied without curation.

Trimming takes 5 bases from V and 5 bases from J, and the germline ends sit 11 bases apart. In the germline V gene, CDR1 corresponds to SGHRS and CDR2 to YFSETQ. The cysteine opens and the phenylalanine closes a CDR3 of 13 amino acids. CDR3 DNA only is kept here, 39 bases in frame from base 1. TCRbeta CDR3 regions were amplified from genomic DNA using the immunoSEQ Assay, a bias-controlled multiplex PCR. Turning to the authors' computational methods: Within the assay, amplification of reference gene primers was used to estimate how many nucleated cells each sample contained. To quantify the absolute abundance of each unique TCRbeta CDR3 rearrangement, sequence reads were collapsed and filtered. For each sample, productive Simpson clonality was calculated as the square root of Simpson's diversity index across productive rearrangements. TCRdb took over this immuneACCESS table, retaining in-frame rearrangements with V and J assigned. Such tables are incomplete; in checked studies, under half of the missing clones stem from an unresolved V gene, and the remainder is unexplained. V and J calls and clone size are given by that table; D and trimming were obtained from the DNA. This sample holds fewer than 600,000 clones; 70% to 90% were observed only once. Roughly 1.9% of the sample rests with the top ten.

Source material: PBMCs or T cells enriched from blood (not recorded which). The clonotype comes from a woman in her thirties or forties who had recovered from COVID-19. The chain couples TRBV5-1 to TRBJ2-1; the D segment cannot be called with confidence. The DNA sequence follows: TGCGCCAGCAGTCTAGAACCAAACAATGAGCAGTTCTTC. It codes for CASSLEPNNEQFF. The CDR3 plus the reference TRBV5-1 and TRBJ2-1 genes for the other parts give the full variable domain: KAGVTQTPRYLIKTRGQQVTLSCSPISGHRSVSWYQQTPGQGLQFLFEYFSETQRNKGNFPGRFSGRQFSNSRSEMNVSTLELGDSALYLCASSLEPNNEQFFGPGTRLTVL.